These T cell receptor beta chains were read from a single sample in a study of T cells in localized non-small cell lung cancer. TCRdb's copy holds only in-frame clones and misses some; the assay was immunoSEQ multiplex PCR. Here the sample spans about 130,000 clones, around 92% being singletons. Source: peripheral blood, taken before any cancer treatment. The origin of the receptors is a female donor older than 55 with stage I lung adenocarcinoma. Each CDR3 is given with its conserved first and last residue. D genes are given only for firm matches. For some rows the clone size is stated as once, few or many, or as a class when expanded; others skip it.

j_call d_call clone_size v_call cdr3_nt cdr3_aa
TRBJ2-3 . few TRBV11-2 TGTGCCAGCAGCTTAGATGGGGGCGTCCGCACAGATACGCAGTATTTT CASSLDGGVRTDTQYF
TRBJ1-1 TRBD1 . TRBV5-4 TGTGCCAGCAGCTCCGGGACAGGGGATTTAATGAACACTGAAGCTTTCTTT CASSSGTGDLMNTEAFF
TRBJ2-3 TRBD1 . TRBV14 TGTGCCAGCAGCCATTTGGACAGGGCGACGCAGTATTTT CASSHLDRATQYF
TRBJ2-3 . . TRBV30 TGTGCCTGGAGTGAGGGACCGGGGGCTCGAGATACGCAGTATTTT CAWSEGPGARDTQYF
TRBJ1-3 . once TRBV28 TGTGCCAGCAGCTACGACATAACTGGAAACACCATATATTTT CASSYDITGNTIYF
TRBJ2-1 TRBD2 . TRBV23-1 TGCGCCAGCAGTCCTTGGCTAGCGGGAGTTCCCTCATCCTACAATGAGCAGTTCTTC CASSPWLAGVPSSYNEQFF
TRBJ1-1 . few TRBV29-1 TGCAGCTACTCAGGTGCAGGGGAAGCTTTCTTT CSYSGAGEAFF
TRBJ1-2 TRBD1 . TRBV5-1 TGCGCCAGCAGCCTTACAGGGGGTTCGGACTATGGCTACACCTTC CASSLTGGSDYGYTF
TRBJ1-3 . . TRBV2 TGTGCCAGCAGTTCTTACACGGGGCTCGGAAACACCATATATTTT CASSSYTGLGNTIYF
TRBJ1-1 . . TRBV28 TGTGCCAGCAATTCTGGAACTGAAGCTTTCTTT CASNSGTEAFF
TRBJ2-1 . . TRBV30 TGTGCCTGGATGGCCGACGCGCATGAGCAGTTCTTC CAWMADAHEQFF
TRBJ2-1 . . TRBV7-9 TGTGCCGCGGATGAAATAGAGGGGTCCTACAATGAGCAGTTCTTC CAADEIEGSYNEQFF
TRBJ1-2 . . TRBV10-3 TGTGCCATCAGGCTTTTCAGGGATGGCTACACCTTC CAIRLFRDGYTF
TRBJ1-5 TRBD1 . TRBV19 TGTGCCAGTAAAACCGGGACAGGGGGCTGGAGCAATCAGCCCCAGCATTTT CASKTGTGGWSNQPQHF
TRBJ2-7 . once TRBV12-2 TGTGCAAGTCGCTTAAGTTCGGACCTGGAGTACCACGAGCAGTACTTC CASRLSSDLEYHEQYF
TRBJ2-2 TRBD2 . TRBV10-3 TGTGCCACCAACCGGGACTATAACACCGGGGAGCTGTTTTTT CATNRDYNTGELFF
TRBJ2-1 . . TRBV11-2 TGTGCCAGCAGCTTAGTCATGCCCGGAACATTTGAGCAGTTCTTC CASSLVMPGTFEQFF
TRBJ2-1 . . TRBV5-1 TGCGCCAGCAGCTTGGAATCAGCTTACAATGAGCAGTTCTTC CASSLESAYNEQFF
TRBJ2-7 . . TRBV5-1 TGCGCCAGCAGCTTGTTCTGGGAGCAGTACTTC CASSLFWEQYF
TRBJ2-3 . once TRBV5-1 TGCGCCAGCAGCTTGAGTGGTGGAACAGATACGCAGTATTTT CASSLSGGTDTQYF
TRBJ2-6 . . TRBV9 TGTGCCAGCAGCGTAGGACTCCCCGGGACAACTGGGGCCAACGTCCTGACTTTC CASSVGLPGTTGANVLTF
TRBJ2-7 . . TRBV6-4 TGTGCCAGCAGTAATCAGCAGGGAACCCCCTACGAGCAGTACTTC CASSNQQGTPYEQYF
TRBJ1-1 . few TRBV28 TGTGCCATCCAGGGACGGCCGTCGAACACTGAAGCTTTCTTT CAIQGRPSNTEAFF
TRBJ1-2 TRBD1 . TRBV28 TGTGCCAGTCGGGGGACCAGAACAGGGGGCCTAGATGGCTACACCTTC CASRGTRTGGLDGYTF
TRBJ1-4 . . TRBV28 TGTGCCAGTAGCATTGGGCAGGTTCCCGTAAAACTGTTTTTT CASSIGQVPVKLFF
TRBJ2-3 . . TRBV6-1 TGTGCCAGCAGTGACGCTTTGGGGTCAGATACGCAGTATTTT CASSDALGSDTQYF
TRBJ1-2 TRBD1 . TRBV9 TGTGCCAGCAGCGGGACCGGGACAGGGGGCGTCTATGGCTACACCTTC CASSGTGTGGVYGYTF
TRBJ2-1 TRBD2 . TRBV7-7 TGTGCCATCGGGGGGGGATCCTACAATGAGCAGTTCTTC CAIGGGSYNEQFF
TRBJ1-5 TRBD1 . TRBV10-3 TGTGCCATCAGTCCGACAGGGGGCAATCAGCCCCAGCATTTT CAISPTGGNQPQHF
TRBJ2-7 . . TRBV7-8 TGTGCCAGCAGCTTAGCCGTAACTAGCCAATCCTACGAGCAGTACTTC CASSLAVTSQSYEQYF
TRBJ2-5 . . TRBV15 TGTGCCACCAGCAGAGCTCTCGAGCTAGCTCAAGAGACCCAGTACTTC CATSRALELAQETQYF
TRBJ2-7 . once TRBV28 TGTGCCAGCAGTTTGACCTACGAGCAGTACTTC CASSLTYEQYF
TRBJ2-1 . . TRBV2 TGTGCCAGCAGTACGGACAGAGAGTTCTTC CASSTDREFF
TRBJ2-5 . . TRBV7-7 TGTGCCAGCAGCTCGCGGACCGGCGGCGTTGAGACCCAGTACTTC CASSSRTGGVETQYF
TRBJ2-7 . . TRBV5-8 TGTGCCAGCAGCATGGCCGCGTTCTCCTACGAGCAGTACTTC CASSMAAFSYEQYF
TRBJ1-2 TRBD1 . TRBV28 TGTGCCAGCACCCGGGACAGGGGATGGGGCTACACCTTC CASTRDRGWGYTF
TRBJ2-1 TRBD2 . TRBV7-7 TGTGCCAGCAGCTTATTTGGACTAGCGGACAATGAGCAGTTCTTC CASSLFGLADNEQFF
TRBJ1-1 TRBD1 . TRBV10-3 TGTGCCATCAAGGGAGGACAGGGATACACTGAAGCTTTCTTT CAIKGGQGYTEAFF
TRBJ2-3 TRBD1 . TRBV7-3 TGTGCCAGCAGCATAGGACAGGGTGACGCAGATACGCAGTATTTT CASSIGQGDADTQYF
TRBJ2-7 . . TRBV5-1 TGCGCCAGCAGCTTGTTGCTACGAGGCGGAGACGAGCAGTACTTC CASSLLLRGGDEQYF
TRBJ2-1 . once TRBV9 TGTGCCAGCAGCGGGACAGCGGCGGGGAATGAGCAGTTCTTC CASSGTAAGNEQFF
TRBJ2-2 TRBD2 . TRBV28 TGTGCCACCGGACTAGCGGGGTACACCGGGGAGCTGTTTTTT CATGLAGYTGELFF
TRBJ2-5 . . TRBV6-1 TGTGCCAGCAGCTTGGGCATCACCACCCCAGAGACCCAGTACTTC CASSLGITTPETQYF
TRBJ2-1 . . TRBV19 TGTGCCAGTAGATCCTTGGGGGGGGCCAATGAGCAGTTCTTC CASRSLGGANEQFF
TRBJ1-4 TRBD1 . TRBV13 TGTGCCAGCAGCTTGGATACAGGGGGAAAACTGTTTTTT CASSLDTGGKLFF
TRBJ2-7 TRBD1 . TRBV7-6 TGTGCCAGCAGCTTAGTGGGACAGGGGACCTACGAGCAGTACTTC CASSLVGQGTYEQYF
TRBJ2-3 TRBD1 . TRBV5-6 TGTGCCAGCAGCGCGGACAGGGTGGATACGCAGTATTTT CASSADRVDTQYF
TRBJ1-5 . . TRBV4-1 TGCGCCAGCAGCCGCCTGGGACTACAAAGCAATCAGCCCCAGCATTTT CASSRLGLQSNQPQHF
TRBJ2-7 . . TRBV5-6 TGTGCCAGCAGCTTAGCCAGGTTTACGGACAGCTCCTACGAGCAGTACTTC CASSLARFTDSSYEQYF